Presented here are 32 T cell receptor beta chains from one specimen sequenced in a study of vaccination effects on CD4 cells after COVID-19. These receptors have no known antigen. Following an approximately eleven-day culture, CD4+ T cells were purified. Repertoires were generated with immunoSEQ multiplex PCR, while TCRdb's copy carries only in-frame clones and drops some. The repertoire holds fewer than 75,000 clones, about 74% seen once, with approximately 2% in the top ten. This specimen consisted of CD4+ T cells from PBMCs cultured without peptide, obtained before COVID-19 vaccination. These TCRs come from a human donor who received a COVID-19 vaccine.

The V gene is TRBV7-5, the J gene TRBJ1-2. TRBV7-5 is described as a pseudogene. This CDR3 contains 13 residues. Here the CDR3 DNA reads TGTGCCAGAAGCCCTCCCGGCCCCTATGGCTACACCTTC. Translating gives CARSPPGPYGYTF.

This clone was found a few times. V gene TRBV3-1 (or the pseudogene TRBV3-2) combines with J gene TRBJ1-6, with D uncertain. This CDR3 is 12 amino acids long. Germline CDR1 is LGHDT and CDR2 is YNNKEL (reference sequence). V shed 2 bases and J shed 5 bases, with 1 base lying between them. The CDR3 region is CASSQNNSPLHF. The CDR3 DNA reads TGTGCCAGCAGCCAAAATAATTCACCCCTCCACTTT.

The V call is TRBV19, the J call TRBJ1-4; 7 nucleotides align to TRBD1. The V segment lost 6 bases and the J segment 0 bases; nucleotides outside the gene matches: 4. CDR3 size: 15 residues. CDR1 and CDR2 from the germline V gene are LNHDA and SQIVND (reference sequence). The CDR3 bases are TGTGCCAGTAGAGGGGGACAGACAACTAATGAAAAACTGTTTTTT. Translation: CASRGGQTTNEKLFF.

This clone was seen only a few times. The chain joins TRBV27 to TRBJ2-5; TRBD1 agrees at 9 bases. The CDR3 totals 12 residues. After removal of 6 bases from V and 4 bases from J, the junction contained 0 bases not matched to a gene. Looked up from germline, CDR1 is MNHEY and CDR2 is SMNVEV (reference sequence). CDR3 sequence: CASRDRGETQYF. The CDR3 DNA reads as TGTGCCAGCAGGGACAGGGGAGAGACCCAGTACTTC.

This clone was observed a handful of times. V usage is TRBV28 and J usage is TRBJ2-2; weak D call: TRBD2 (7 bases). V lost 2 bases and J lost 4, with 14 bases in between. Germline V CDR1 and CDR2: MDHEN, SYDVKM. This CDR3 region has 16 residues. CDR3: CASSLRGAQATGELFF. CDR3 DNA sequence: TGTGCCAGCAGTTTACGGGGGGCGCAGGCCACCGGGGAGCTGTTTTTT.

The chain is built from TRBV7-9 and TRBJ2-1; 7 bases agree with TRBD1. In germline, CDR1 is SEHNR, CDR2 FQNEAQ (reference sequence). V shed 5 bases, J shed 8 bases, and the junction held 9 bases outside the gene matches. There are 14 residues in the CDR3. The CDR3: CASSPGVGGYEQFF. The CDR3 DNA follows: TGTGCCAGCAGCCCCGGAGTAGGGGGCTATGAGCAGTTCTTC.

The CDR3, as DNA: TGTGCCACCAGTGATCAACCCAAGGACGGGTCTAGGGAGCAGTACGTC. Amino acids: CATSDQPKDGSREQYV. This chain links TRBV24-1 with TRBJ2-7; no clear D gene. The CDR3 covers 16 residues. Looked up from germline, CDR1 is KGHDR and CDR2 is SFDVKD. The V and J ends lost 3 bases and 7 bases respectively, with 21 bases between them.

In DNA, the CDR3 is TGTGCCTGGAGTGCGACTGGACAGGAGACCGGATTGGGTTATGGCTACACCTTC. Residues: CAWSATGQETGLGYGYTF. The chain couples TRBV30 to TRBJ1-2; TRBD1 matches at 7 bases. Germline CDR1 reads GTSNPN; CDR2 reads SVGIG (reference sequence). This CDR3 is 18 amino acids long. The J segment lost 5 bases and the V segment lost 1 base, leaving 19 bases of the junction unmatched. Variable domain in full (rest from reference TRBV30 and TRBJ1-2): SQTIHQWPATLVQPVGSPLSLECTVEGTSNPNLYWYRQAAGRGLQLLFYSVGIGQISSEVPQNLSASRPQDRQFILSSKKLLLSDSGFYLCAWSATGQETGLGYGYTFGSGTRLTVV.

The V and J genes are TRBV6-2 or TRBV6-3 and TRBJ2-2; D not resolved. Germline CDR1 MNHEY, CDR2 SVGEGT. The V gene lost 2 bases and the J gene lost 4 bases, with 8 bases spanning the gap. The CDR3 consists of 14 residues. The CDR3 DNA reads as TGTGCCAGCAGTTACGCGCGCCTCACCGGGGAGCTGTTTTTT. Translated: CASSYARLTGELFF.

The chain has TRBV7-2 and TRBJ1-6, with a tentative D call TRBD1 (5 bases). The CDR3 consists of 16 residues. The V end was cut by 0 bases, the J end by 7 bases, with 13 bases between. Germline V gene data show CDR1 as SGHTA and CDR2 as FQGNSA. The CDR3 DNA sequence: TGTGCCAGCAGCTTAGCTGGGCCAGGGAACAATTCACCCCTCCACTTT. This sequence encodes CASSLAGPGNNSPLHF.

The gene calls are TRBV29-1 and TRBJ2-3; 7 nucleotides agree with TRBD1. There are 12 residues in the CDR3. The ends lost 6 bases at V and 4 bases at J; junction bases unmatched: 4. CDR1 is SQVTM, CDR2 ANQGSEA, per germline. The CDR3 spells CSVQGFSDTQYF. The CDR3 DNA is TGCAGCGTACAGGGGTTTTCAGATACGCAGTATTTT.

The chain has TRBV4-2 and TRBJ1-1, with 12 bases identical to TRBD1. The CDR3 is made up of 15 amino acids. Germline CDR1 reads LGHNA; CDR2 reads YNFKEQ. The V gene end was trimmed by 8 bases and the J gene end by 7 bases; junction bases not matched to a gene: 11. CDR3 in amino acids: CASLRDRGLTGEAFF. CDR3 in DNA: TGTGCCAGCCTCCGGGACAGGGGGCTCACTGGTGAAGCTTTCTTT.

This sequence joins TRBV5-1 and TRBJ2-2; D remains ambiguous. CDR1 and CDR2 (germline): SGHRS, YFSETQ. The CDR3 contains 16 residues. V lost 0 bases and J lost 4, with 13 bases in between. CDR3 in amino acids: CASSLDLGPGTGELFF. The CDR3, as DNA: TGCGCCAGCAGCTTGGATTTGGGCCCGGGCACCGGGGAGCTGTTTTTT.

The genes are TRBV5-1 and TRBJ1-2, with TRBD1 matching 7 bases. This CDR3 region has 15 residues. Germline V gives CDR1 SGHRS, CDR2 YFSETQ. Trimming at V came to 4 bases and at J to 6 bases, leaving 12 bases not matched to a gene. The CDR3 loop reads CASSLLTGAVDGYTF. CDR3 in DNA: TGCGCCAGCAGCCTGTTAACAGGGGCTGTCGATGGCTACACCTTC.

This clone was picked up a small number of times. The J gene is TRBJ1-6, the V gene TRBV19, with TRBD1 as a possible D gene (6 bases). The CDR3 length is 16 residues. Trimming pared 3 bases from V and 0 bases from J, leaving 9 bases between. CDR1 is LNHDA and CDR2 is SQIVND in the germline V gene (reference sequence). The CDR3 DNA is TGTGCCAGTAGTATTGCGGGGGCCTCCTATAATTCACCCCTCCACTTT. It yields the protein CASSIAGASYNSPLHF.

Here the CDR3 reads CASSRGTANQETQYF. The CDR3 bases are TGTGCCAGCTCACGCGGGACAGCAAACCAAGAGACCCAGTACTTC. This chain links TRBV18 with TRBJ2-5, with D possibly TRBD1 on 7 matching bases. This CDR3 has 15 residues. Trimming stripped 4 bases from V and 0 bases from J, with 12 bases between. CDR1 is KGHSH and CDR2 is LQKENI in the germline V gene. Full variable domain (remainder filled in from reference TRBV18 and TRBJ2-5): NAGVMQNPRHLVRRRGQEARLRCSPMKGHSHVYWYRQLPEEGLKFMVYLQKENIIDESGMPKERFSAEFPKEGPSILRIQQVVRGDSAAYFCASSRGTANQETQYFGPGTRLLVL.

The rearrangement joins TRBV5-1 to TRBJ1-3; D is perhaps TRBD1 (5 bases). The V and J ends lost 0 bases and 0 bases respectively, with 13 bases between them. The CDR3 is 17 amino acids. The V gene's germline CDR1 is SGHRS and CDR2 YFSETQ. This CDR3 is CASSLGDFGNSGNTIYF. The CDR3 DNA reads as TGCGCCAGCAGCTTGGGGGACTTCGGAAACTCTGGAAACACCATATATTTT.

The CDR3 region has the DNA TGTGCCAGCTCACCAGGGACTAGCGGTGAGACCCAGTACTTC. It codes for CASSPGTSGETQYF. This rearrangement joins TRBV18 to TRBJ2-5, with 11 bases that match TRBD2. Per the germline V gene, CDR1 is KGHSH and CDR2 is LQKENI. The CDR3 is 14 residues long. V gave up 2 bases and J gave up 5 bases; unmatched junction bases: 1.

V is TRBV24-1 and J is TRBJ1-4; D call uncertain. This CDR3 has 16 amino acids. Germline V gene data show CDR1 as KGHDR and CDR2 as SFDVKD. Deletions cut 2 bases from V and 3 bases from J, with 12 bases between. The CDR3 is CATSDSVPAANEKLFF. The CDR3 DNA follows: TGTGCCACCAGTGATTCCGTGCCTGCCGCTAATGAAAAACTGTTTTTT.

This clone was recorded only once. The rearrangement uses TRBV5-4 and TRBJ2-6; D gene unclear. This CDR3 comprises 14 residues. The germline V gene encodes CDR1 SGHNT and CDR2 YYREEE (reference sequence). The V end was cut by 2 bases, the J end by 4 bases, with 7 bases between. This chain's CDR3 is CASSFGLGANVLTF. The CDR3 DNA sequence: TGTGCCAGCAGCTTCGGGTTGGGGGCCAACGTCCTGACTTTC.

The V and J genes are TRBV9 and TRBJ1-3; D unresolved. Germline CDR1 is SGDLS and CDR2 is YYNGEE. The V and J ends lost 0 bases and 0 bases respectively, with 4 bases between them. CDR3 length: 14 amino acids. Here the CDR3 reads CASSVGTSGNTIYF. The CDR3 nucleotides are TGTGCCAGCAGCGTAGGGACCTCTGGAAACACCATATATTTT.

This clone turned up a few times. CDR3 in amino acids: CASTNWGVTEAFF. CDR3 DNA: TGTGCCAGCACCAATTGGGGGGTTACTGAAGCTTTCTTT. V is TRBV14 and J is TRBJ1-1, with D possibly being TRBD1 (5 bases). There are 13 residues in the CDR3. Trimming cost V 7 bases and J 5 bases, with 14 bases left between them. Germline CDR1 reads SGHDN; CDR2 reads FVKESK.

V gene TRBV12-5 combines with J gene TRBJ1-1; D is uncertain. The CDR3 length is 20 residues. Per germline, CDR1 LGHNT and CDR2 FRNRAP. V was cut by 0 bases and J by 1 base, with 24 bases left in between. For the CDR3, the DNA is TGTGCTAGTGGTTTGGTACTAGGTAGAGGGCTGAGAAATGGGAACACTGAAGCTTTCTTT. Translation gives CASGLVLGRGLRNGNTEAFF.

V and J are TRBV14 and TRBJ1-6; D may be TRBD1 (5 bases). V was trimmed by 0 bases and J by 10 bases, leaving 13 bases between them. From germline, CDR1 is SGHDN and CDR2 FVKESK. CDR3 size: 15 residues. CDR3 bases: TGTGCCAGCAGCCAAGAGTGGGGCTCGAGATCACCCCTCCACTTT. It codes for CASSQEWGSRSPLHF.

The chain joins TRBV2 to TRBJ1-5, with D tentatively TRBD1 (5 bases). V lost 8 bases, J lost 7 bases, and 18 bases lay in between. Germline V gene sequence: CDR1 SNHLY, CDR2 FYNNEI. This CDR3 contains 14 residues. The CDR3 sequence: CASRPQVQEQPQHF. CDR3 coding DNA: TGTGCCAGCCGACCACAGGTTCAGGAACAGCCCCAGCATTTT.

V is TRBV7-3 and J is TRBJ1-6; unclear D gene. Germline V lookup: CDR1 SGHTA, CDR2 FQGTGA. V lost 5 bases, J lost 9 bases, and 17 bases lay in between. CDR3 length: 15 amino acids. This CDR3 reads CASSAYGGKASPLHF. The CDR3 coding sequence is TGTGCCAGCAGCGCCTACGGTGGGAAGGCTTCACCCCTCCACTTT.

This rearrangement joins TRBV7-9 to TRBJ2-1; 8 bases are a match to TRBD2. Germline V gives CDR1 SEHNR, CDR2 FQNEAQ (reference sequence). The V segment lost 4 bases and the J segment 1 base; nucleotides outside the gene matches: 0. The CDR3 has 14 residues. CDR3 DNA sequence: TGTGCCAGCAGCTCTAGCGGGTCCTACAATGAGCAGTTCTTC. This translates into CASSSSGSYNEQFF.

The genes are TRBV7-9 and TRBJ1-5; D uncertain. Trimming removed 1 base from V and 6 bases from J, with 13 bases in between. This CDR3 has 15 amino acids. Germline lookup yields CDR1 SEHNR and CDR2 FQNEAQ (reference sequence). CDR3 in DNA: TGTGCCAGCAGCTTAGGCGCCAATTGGGGTCAGCCCCAGCATTTT. Its translation: CASSLGANWGQPQHF.

The chain recombines TRBV5-1 with TRBJ2-4; 7 bases align to TRBD1. J was trimmed by 12 bases and V by 5 bases; bases with no gene match: 17. CDR3 length equals 15 residues. From germline, CDR1 is SGHRS and CDR2 YFSETQ. CDR3 DNA sequence: TGCGCCAGCAGGACGACCGGGACAGCCCGGTCGGCTCAGTACTTC. It yields the protein CASRTTGTARSAQYF.

The chain employs TRBV19 and TRBJ1-1; 7 positions match TRBD1. Germline assignment: CDR1 LNHDA and CDR2 SQIVND (reference sequence). The CDR3 runs to 14 residues. V lost 1 base to trimming and J lost 3 bases; unmatched junction nucleotides: 2. Here the CDR3 DNA reads TGTGCCAGTAGTATAGGCAGGGGGTACACTGAAGCTTTCTTT. As protein: CASSIGRGYTEAFF.

Written as DNA, the CDR3 is TGCGCCAGCAGTTCCAACAGGGGGAACACTGAAGCTTTCTTT. Translation: CASSSNRGNTEAFF. The rearrangement links TRBV5-1 to TRBJ1-1; 7 bases are a match to TRBD1. Losses at the gene ends were 5 bases for V and 1 base for J; bases not matched to a gene: 5. Germline V gene data show CDR1 as SGHRS and CDR2 as YFSETQ. There are 14 residues in the CDR3.

The gene calls are TRBV28 and TRBJ1-5, with D unclear. Trimming took off 6 bases at V and 7 bases at J, with 10 bases between the two ends. Germline V gene sequence: CDR1 MDHEN, CDR2 SYDVKM. The CDR3 is 12 amino acids. The CDR3 reads CASRTRTQPQHF. The CDR3 DNA sequence: TGTGCCAGCAGGACTCGGACGCAGCCCCAGCATTTT. Together with reference TRBV28 and TRBJ1-5, the CDR3 gives the full variable domain: DVKVTQSSRYLVKRTGEKVFLECVQDMDHENMFWYRQDPGLGLRLIYFSYDVKMKEKGDIPEGYSVSREKKERFSLILESASTNQTSMYLCASRTRTQPQHFGDGTRLSIL.